This T cell receptor beta chain was sequenced during a study of CD8 T cells in Susac syndrome. Broader study findings: The study recognized that its TCR sequencing and HLA analysis covered a relatively small number of individuals.

This clonotype was detected a few times. Its cognate antigen is unknown. cDNA came from about 0.51 to 1 ug RNA primed by random hexamers. immunoSEQ multiplex PCR amplified TCR beta CDR3 across 54 Vbeta, 13 Jbeta. TCRdb called the immunoSEQ multiplex PCR reads again in MiXCR, with one record for every CDR3 protein. Among 150,000 to 190,000 distinct CDR3 sequences listed, 85% to 95% were seen once. There are 15 residues in the CDR3. V lost 3 bases and J 6 bases, leaving 17 bases between the germline ends. Germline V lookup: CDR1 MNHEY, CDR2 SVGAGI. TCR beta sequences were obtained from blood CD8+ and CD4+ T cells. Included as multiple sclerosis controls were treatment-naive patients who had stable or active relapsing-remitting disease.

Sequenced material: CD8+ T cells from PBMCs. This chain joins TRBV6-5 and TRBJ2-5; the D gene could be TRBD1 or TRBD2 (6 bases each). The sequence was collected from a human donor with multiple sclerosis. The CDR3, as DNA: TGTGCCAGCAGTTATCACCCGCGGGACAACAAGACCCAGTACTTC. It codes for CASSYHPRDNKTQYF.